The 2 T cell receptor beta chains in this list originate from one sample, sequenced in a study of healthy donors' naive CD4 and CD8 T cells. TCR libraries were built from around 0.45 ug of total RNA by linear amplification. TCRdb independently ran MiXCR on the reads; one entry per CDR3 protein. The sample consists of about 180,000 distinct CDR3 sequences, about 76% of them appearing once. The specimen sequenced was naive CD4+ and CD8+ T cells sorted from blood, pooled from several donors. These receptors were collected from a pool of human donors in good health; the sample pools cells from several healthy donors.

This clonotype was seen only a few times. V and J are TRBV27 and TRBJ1-1; 7 nucleotides agree with TRBD1. The germline gives CDR1 MNHEY, CDR2 SMNVEV (reference sequence). CDR3 size: 13 residues. The J segment lost 5 bases and the V segment lost 6 bases, leaving 6 bases of the junction unmatched. The CDR3 DNA reads as TGTGCCAGCAGCCGACAGGGCGGGACTGAAGCTTTCTTT. Its protein product is CASSRQGGTEAFF.

The CDR3 DNA sequence: TGTGCCAGTAGTACAGCGATTAACTACGAGCAGTACTTC. It encodes CASSTAINYEQYF. The chain uses TRBV19 and TRBJ2-7; D is undetermined. This CDR3 contains 13 residues. CDR1 is LNHDA, CDR2 SQIVND, per germline (reference sequence). The V and J ends lost 4 bases and 3 bases respectively, with 10 bases between them. Full variable domain (outside the CDR3, taken from reference TRBV19 and TRBJ2-7): DGGITQSPKYLFRKEGQNVTLSCEQNLNHDAMYWYRQDPGQGLRLIYYSQIVNDFQKGDIAEGYSVSREKKESFPLTVTSAQKNPTAFYLCASSTAINYEQYFGPGTRLTVT.